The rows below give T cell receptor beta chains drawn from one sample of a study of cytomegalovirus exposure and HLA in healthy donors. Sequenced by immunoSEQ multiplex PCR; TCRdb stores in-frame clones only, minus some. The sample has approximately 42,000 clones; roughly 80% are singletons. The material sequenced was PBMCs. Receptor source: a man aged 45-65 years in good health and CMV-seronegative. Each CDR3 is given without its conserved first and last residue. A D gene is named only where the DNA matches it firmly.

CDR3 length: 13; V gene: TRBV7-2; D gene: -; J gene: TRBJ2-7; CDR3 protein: ASSFTVAGSYEQY
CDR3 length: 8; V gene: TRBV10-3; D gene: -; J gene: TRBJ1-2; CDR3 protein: ATRAGGYT
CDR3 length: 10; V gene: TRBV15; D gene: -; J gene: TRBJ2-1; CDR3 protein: ATGTPGGEQF
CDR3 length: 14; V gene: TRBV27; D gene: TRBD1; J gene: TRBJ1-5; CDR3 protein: ASSQDQGDSNQPQH
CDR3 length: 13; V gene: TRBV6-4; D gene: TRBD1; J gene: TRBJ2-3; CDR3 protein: ASSDGTGGTDTQY
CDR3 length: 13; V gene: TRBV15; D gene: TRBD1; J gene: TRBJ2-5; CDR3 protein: ATSRDRDRGETQY
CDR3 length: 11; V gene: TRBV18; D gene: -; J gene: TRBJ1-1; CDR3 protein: ASSPSMYTEAF
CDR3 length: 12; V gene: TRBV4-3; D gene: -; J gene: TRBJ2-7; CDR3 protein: ASSQGQGFDEQY
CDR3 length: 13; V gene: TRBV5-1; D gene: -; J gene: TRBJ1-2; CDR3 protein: ASSLGPTDVYGYT
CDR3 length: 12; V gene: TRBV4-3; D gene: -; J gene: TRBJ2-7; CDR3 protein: ASSQGFRGYEQY
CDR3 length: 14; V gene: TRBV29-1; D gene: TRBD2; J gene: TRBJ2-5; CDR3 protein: SVGARTGLARETQY
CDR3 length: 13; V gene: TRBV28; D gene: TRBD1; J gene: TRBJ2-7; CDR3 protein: ASSSPTGGRYEQY
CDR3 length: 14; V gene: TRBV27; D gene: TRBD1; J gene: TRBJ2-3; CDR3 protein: ASSSPGQGAGDTQY
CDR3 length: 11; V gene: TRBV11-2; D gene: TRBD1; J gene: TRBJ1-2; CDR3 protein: ASSLVTGDGYT
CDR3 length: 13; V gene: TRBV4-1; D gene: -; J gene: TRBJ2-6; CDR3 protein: ASSPGGPAANVLT
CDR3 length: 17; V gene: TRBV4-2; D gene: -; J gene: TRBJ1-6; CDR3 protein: ASSQGRDTYSSYNSPLH
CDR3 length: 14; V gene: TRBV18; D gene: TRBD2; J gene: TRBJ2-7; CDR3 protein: ASSWTSGSLLDEQY
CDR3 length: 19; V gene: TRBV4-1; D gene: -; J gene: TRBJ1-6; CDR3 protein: ASSQDRVKIRSQGQNSPLH
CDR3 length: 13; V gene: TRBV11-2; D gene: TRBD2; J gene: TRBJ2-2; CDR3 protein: ASSQIAGGTGELF
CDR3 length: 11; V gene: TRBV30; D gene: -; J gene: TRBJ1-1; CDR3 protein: AWSFREATEAF
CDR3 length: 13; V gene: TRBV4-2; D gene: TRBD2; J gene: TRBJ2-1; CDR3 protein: ASSRAGGLDNEQF
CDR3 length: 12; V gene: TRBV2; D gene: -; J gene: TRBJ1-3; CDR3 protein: ASSDGLSGNTIY
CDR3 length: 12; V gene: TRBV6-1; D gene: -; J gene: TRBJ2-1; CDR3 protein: ASTRDYELNEQF
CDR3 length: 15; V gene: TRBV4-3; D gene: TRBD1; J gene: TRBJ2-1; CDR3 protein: ASSQDSPGQDHNEQF
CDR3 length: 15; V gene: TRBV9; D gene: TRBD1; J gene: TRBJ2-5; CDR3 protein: ASSVGVRTGGGETQY
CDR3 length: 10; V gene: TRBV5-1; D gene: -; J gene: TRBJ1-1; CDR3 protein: ASSLEGPEAF
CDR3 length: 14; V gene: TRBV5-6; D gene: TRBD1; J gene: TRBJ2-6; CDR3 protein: ASSTADRAGANVLT
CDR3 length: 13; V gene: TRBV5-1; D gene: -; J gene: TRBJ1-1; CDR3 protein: ASSLLSPTNTEAF
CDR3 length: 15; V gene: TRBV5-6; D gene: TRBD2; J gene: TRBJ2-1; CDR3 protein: ASSSHLAGGGYNEQF
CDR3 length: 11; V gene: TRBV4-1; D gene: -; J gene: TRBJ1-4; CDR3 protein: ASSQARSEKLF
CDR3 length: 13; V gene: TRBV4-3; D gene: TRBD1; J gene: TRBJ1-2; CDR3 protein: ASSQLTLTGDGYT
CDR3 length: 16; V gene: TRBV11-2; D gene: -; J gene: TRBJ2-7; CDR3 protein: ASSLDGGAVGTSYEQY
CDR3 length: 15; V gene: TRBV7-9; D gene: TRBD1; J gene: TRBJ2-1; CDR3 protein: SSSSGTGGADYNEQF
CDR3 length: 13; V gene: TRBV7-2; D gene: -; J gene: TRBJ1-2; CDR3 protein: ASSFLAVSFVGYT
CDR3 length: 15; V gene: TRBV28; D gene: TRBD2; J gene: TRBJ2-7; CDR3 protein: ASSLWVGLAGVGEQY
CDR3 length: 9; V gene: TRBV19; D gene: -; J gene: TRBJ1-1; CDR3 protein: ASSRNRALF
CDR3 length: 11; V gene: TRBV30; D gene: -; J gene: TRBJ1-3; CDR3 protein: AWSVNGRNTIY
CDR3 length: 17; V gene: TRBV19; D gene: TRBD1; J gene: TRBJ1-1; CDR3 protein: ASTIRRRQGILFNTEAF
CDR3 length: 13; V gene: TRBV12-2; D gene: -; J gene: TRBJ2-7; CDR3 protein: ASRTYGGQGDEQY
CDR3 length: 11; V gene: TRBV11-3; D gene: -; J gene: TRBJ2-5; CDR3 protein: ASSWEILETQY
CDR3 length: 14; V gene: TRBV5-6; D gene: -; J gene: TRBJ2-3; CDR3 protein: ASSTPGTRKTDTQY
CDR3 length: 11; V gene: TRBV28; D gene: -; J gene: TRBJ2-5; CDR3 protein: ASRTGGRETQY
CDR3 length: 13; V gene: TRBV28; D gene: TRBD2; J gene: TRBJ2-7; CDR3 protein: ASSFSYLAAYEQY
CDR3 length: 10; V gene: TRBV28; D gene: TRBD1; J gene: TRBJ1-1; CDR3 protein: ASRTGDGGTF
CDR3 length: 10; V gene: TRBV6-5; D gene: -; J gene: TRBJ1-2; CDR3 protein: ASSKQGYGYT
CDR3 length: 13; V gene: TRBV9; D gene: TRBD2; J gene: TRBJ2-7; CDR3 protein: ASSVVAGGPGEQY
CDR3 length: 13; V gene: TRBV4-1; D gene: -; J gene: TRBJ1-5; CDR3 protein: ASSQGQASNQPQH
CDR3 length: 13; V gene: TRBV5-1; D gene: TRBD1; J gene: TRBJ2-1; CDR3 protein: ASSLDRVAYNEQF
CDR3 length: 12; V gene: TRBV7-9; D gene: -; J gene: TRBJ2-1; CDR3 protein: ASSSEAVRSAQF
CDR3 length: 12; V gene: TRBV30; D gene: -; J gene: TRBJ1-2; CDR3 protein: AWSLGAEDYGYT